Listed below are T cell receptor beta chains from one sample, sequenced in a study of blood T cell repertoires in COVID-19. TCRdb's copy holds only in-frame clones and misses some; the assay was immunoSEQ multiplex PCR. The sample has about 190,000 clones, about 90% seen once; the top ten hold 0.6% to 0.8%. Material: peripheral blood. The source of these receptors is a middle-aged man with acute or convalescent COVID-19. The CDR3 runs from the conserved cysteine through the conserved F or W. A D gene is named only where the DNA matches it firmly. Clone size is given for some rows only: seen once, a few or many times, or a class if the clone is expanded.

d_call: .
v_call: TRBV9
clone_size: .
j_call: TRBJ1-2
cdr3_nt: TGTGCCAGCAGCCCGGACAGAGATGATGGCTACACCTTC
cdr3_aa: CASSPDRDDGYTF

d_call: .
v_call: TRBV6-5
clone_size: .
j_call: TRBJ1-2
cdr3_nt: TGTGCCAGCAGTTCCACTATGCTCTATGGCTACACCTTC
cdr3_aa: CASSSTMLYGYTF

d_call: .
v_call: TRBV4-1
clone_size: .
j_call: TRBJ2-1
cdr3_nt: TGCGCCAGCAGCCAAGTCTTGGGGACATCGGATGAGCAGTTCTTC
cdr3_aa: CASSQVLGTSDEQFF

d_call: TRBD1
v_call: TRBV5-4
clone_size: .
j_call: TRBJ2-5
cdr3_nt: TGTGCCAGCAGCCCCGGACAGGGCAGGGAGGAGACCCAGTACTTC
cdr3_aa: CASSPGQGREETQYF

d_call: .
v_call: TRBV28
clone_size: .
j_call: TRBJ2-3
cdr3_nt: TGTGCCAGCACCTCCCCAGCTGGGGCTGGGACAGATACGCAGTATTTT
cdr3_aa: CASTSPAGAGTDTQYF

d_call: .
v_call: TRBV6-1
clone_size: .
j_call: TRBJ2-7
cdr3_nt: TGTGCCAGCAGTGTCGCGCGGGACCCCAGCTCCTACGAGCAGTACTTC
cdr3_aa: CASSVARDPSSYEQYF

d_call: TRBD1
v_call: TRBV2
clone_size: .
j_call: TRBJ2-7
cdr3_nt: TGTGCCAGCAGTGACGAGGGGGCGAGGAACGAGCAGTACTTC
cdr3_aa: CASSDEGARNEQYF

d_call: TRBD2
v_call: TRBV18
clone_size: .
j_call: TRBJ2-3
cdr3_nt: TGTGCCAGCTCCCAGAAGCTACTAGCGGACGATACGCAGTATTTT
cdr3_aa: CASSQKLLADDTQYF

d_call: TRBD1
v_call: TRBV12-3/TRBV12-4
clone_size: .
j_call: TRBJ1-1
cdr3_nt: TGTGCCAGCAGTACAGGGGGCATTGAAGCTTTCTTT
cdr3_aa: CASSTGGIEAFF

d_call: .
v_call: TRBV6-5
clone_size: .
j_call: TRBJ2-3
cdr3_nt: TGTGCCAGCAGTTTACAGGGCTCTAGCACAGATACGCAGTATTTT
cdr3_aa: CASSLQGSSTDTQYF

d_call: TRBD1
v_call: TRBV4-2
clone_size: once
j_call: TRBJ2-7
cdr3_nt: TGTGCCAGCAGCCGAGAACGGGACAGGGGCTACGAGCAGTACTTC
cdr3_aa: CASSRERDRGYEQYF

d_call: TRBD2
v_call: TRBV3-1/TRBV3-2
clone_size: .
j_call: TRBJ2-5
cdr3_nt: TGTGCCAGCAGCCAAGAAGCGGGAGCCCGGATAGGGACCCAGTACTTC
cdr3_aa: CASSQEAGARIGTQYF

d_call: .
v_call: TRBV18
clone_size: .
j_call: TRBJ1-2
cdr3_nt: TGTGCCAGCTCACCACAGAAGGGAGCCGCCGACTATGGCTACACCTTC
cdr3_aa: CASSPQKGAADYGYTF

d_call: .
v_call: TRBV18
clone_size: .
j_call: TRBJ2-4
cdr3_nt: TGTGCCAGCTCACCTCCGGGAGCCAGGGATATATACATTCAGTACTTC
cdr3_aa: CASSPPGARDIYIQYF

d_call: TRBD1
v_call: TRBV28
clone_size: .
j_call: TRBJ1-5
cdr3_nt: TGTGCCAGCGGAATATCCGGGACAGTGTATAGCAATCAGCCCCAGCATTTT
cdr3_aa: CASGISGTVYSNQPQHF

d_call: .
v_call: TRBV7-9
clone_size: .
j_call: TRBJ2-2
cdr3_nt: TGTGCCAGCAGCTTACCCGCCTCGGGACTTAACACCGGGGAGCTGTTTTTT
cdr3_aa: CASSLPASGLNTGELFF

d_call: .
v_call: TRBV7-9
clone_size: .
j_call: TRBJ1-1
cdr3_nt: TGTGCCAGCAGCCCGGAGGGCACTGAAGCTTTCTTT
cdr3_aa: CASSPEGTEAFF

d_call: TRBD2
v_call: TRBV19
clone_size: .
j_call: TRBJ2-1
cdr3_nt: TGTGCCAGTAGTATAGTAGCGGGGGGGCAAAATGAGCAGTTCTTC
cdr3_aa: CASSIVAGGQNEQFF

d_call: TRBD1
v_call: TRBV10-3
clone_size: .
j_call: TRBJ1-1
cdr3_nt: TGTGCCATCAGTGAGTCGAACAGGGGTGGTGAAGCTTTCTTT
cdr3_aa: CAISESNRGGEAFF

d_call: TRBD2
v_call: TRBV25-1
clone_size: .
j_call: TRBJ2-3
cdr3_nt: TGTGCCAGCGGACTAGCGGGCGCCACAGATACGCAGTATTTT
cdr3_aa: CASGLAGATDTQYF

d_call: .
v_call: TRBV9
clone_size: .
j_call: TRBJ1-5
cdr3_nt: TGTGCCAGCAGCGTAGATGGCAGGTCCGATCAGCCCCAGCATTTT
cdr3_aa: CASSVDGRSDQPQHF

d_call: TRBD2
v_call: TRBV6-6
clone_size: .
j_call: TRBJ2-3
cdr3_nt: TGTGCCAGCAGTTCCCCGGGACTAGCGACAGATACGCAGTATTTT
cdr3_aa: CASSSPGLATDTQYF

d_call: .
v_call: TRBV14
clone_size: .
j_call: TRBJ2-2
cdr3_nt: TGTGCCAGCAATTCGGGGGTCAAGTCACCCGGGGAGCTGTTTTTT
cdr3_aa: CASNSGVKSPGELFF

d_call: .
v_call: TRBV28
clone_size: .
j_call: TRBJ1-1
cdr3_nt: TGTGCCAGCAGTTTTGCGGGAGGGACTGAAGCTTTCTTT
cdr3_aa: CASSFAGGTEAFF

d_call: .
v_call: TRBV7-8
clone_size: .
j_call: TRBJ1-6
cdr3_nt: TGTGCCAGCAGCTTACGGTCCTCTAATAATTCACCCCTCCACTTT
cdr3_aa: CASSLRSSNNSPLHF

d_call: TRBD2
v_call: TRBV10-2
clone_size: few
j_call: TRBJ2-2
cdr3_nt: TGCGCCAGCAAGTCTAGCGGGAGGGATACCGGGGAGCTGTTTTTT
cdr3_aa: CASKSSGRDTGELFF

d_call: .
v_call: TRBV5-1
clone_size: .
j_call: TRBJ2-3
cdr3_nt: TGCGCCAGCAGCTTCATCTTGGGGCGGCTAATTGATACGCAGTATTTT
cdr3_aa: CASSFILGRLIDTQYF

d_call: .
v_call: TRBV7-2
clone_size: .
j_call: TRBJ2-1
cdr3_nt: TGTGCCAGCAGAAGGACAGAGGGTTTGAATGAGCAGTTCTTC
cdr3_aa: CASRRTEGLNEQFF

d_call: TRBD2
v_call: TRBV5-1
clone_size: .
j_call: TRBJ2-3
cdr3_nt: TGCGCCAGCAGACCCCTAGCGGGGGGGCAAGGAGATACGCAGTATTTT
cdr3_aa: CASRPLAGGQGDTQYF

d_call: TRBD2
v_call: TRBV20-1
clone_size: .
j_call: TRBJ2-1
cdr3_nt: TGCAGTGCTAGTTTGGGGAGGGCCAAAAATGAGCAGTTCTTC
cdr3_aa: CSASLGRAKNEQFF

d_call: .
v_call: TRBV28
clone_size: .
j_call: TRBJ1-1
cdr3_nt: TGTGCCAGCAGTTTGCAGGGGATGAACACTGAAGCTTTCTTT
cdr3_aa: CASSLQGMNTEAFF

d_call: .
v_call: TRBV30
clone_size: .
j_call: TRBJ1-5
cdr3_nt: TGTGCCTGGAGTGTTCGACTCAGCAATCAGCCCCAGCATTTT
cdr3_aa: CAWSVRLSNQPQHF